This TCR beta chain was sequenced for a study of regulatory T cells in long-lasting Graves disease (dated by TCRdb to about 2021). The study in broad terms: Patients with newly diagnosed Graves' disease had been on antithyroid drugs for under 3 months. Peripheral blood TCR sequencing and RNA sequencing compared persistent Graves' disease patients with newly diagnosed Graves' disease patients. The study was conducted in China and was registered as a clinical trial. A total of about 33 samples underwent TCR sequencing, from about 13 patients with persistent Graves' disease and 20 or so patients with newly diagnosed Graves' disease.

Results and caveats for the whole study, not just this receptor: Compared with newly diagnosed patients, patients with persistent Graves' disease had lower TCR Shannon entropy and fewer highly expanded clones, which suggests clonal expansion. Patients with persistent disease shared more public clonotypes (approximately 2,500) than newly diagnosed patients did (about 970). Sequencing and analysis were limited to the TCR beta chain. Peripheral blood alone was examined, since thyroid tissue, which constituted the primary lesion, could not be accessed. The small sample size was acknowledged by the authors as a limitation that may reduce accuracy. TRBV28, TRBJ1-2 and TRBJ2-5 were preferentially used in persistent disease, while TRBV20-1 and TRBJ2-1 were favored in newly diagnosed disease.

Reading the label with the study, this specimen's time point is: newly diagnosed GD, antithyroid drugs for less than 3 months. RNA was extracted from PBMCs in TRIzol for both TCR sequencing and RNA sequencing. The diagnosis of Graves' disease was made according to American Thyroid Association guidelines. Patients for the study were recruited at an endocrinology department in Xi'an, China. Each patient gave approximately 9.7 milliliters of peripheral blood, collected in an EDTA anticoagulant tube. Ficoll Paque Plus density gradient separation was used to isolate PBMCs, and no additional T cell sorting was done. An Agilent 2100 Bioanalyzer and agarose gel were used to check RNA quality, while a NanoDrop 2000 measured RNA concentration. Library preparation used multiplex PCR. The sequencer listed for this sample is Illumina HiSeq 4000. iRepertoire HTBI primers and Arm-PCR amplification of CDR3 regions were used to construct TCR beta libraries. Gel purification was performed on PCR products prior to sequencing. The study's processing was this. Across samples, around 62 TRBV and 15 or so TRBJ segments were identified and used for gene usage analysis of CDR3 amino acid clonotypes. COPE and FqMerger were used to merge filtered high-quality paired reads into contigs. BLAST was used to align contigs to IMGT TRBV, TRBD and TRBJ reference genes, and CDR3 was defined according to IMGT. Any clonotype with a frequency above 0.1% was classified as a highly expanded clone. Shannon entropy served as the measure of repertoire diversity, while the Gini coefficient captured V-J evenness. A clonotype was considered public if more than one individual shared it. TCRdb redid the processing of the public reads, applying fastp at Q25 and MiXCR, and retained in-frame beta chains. Rows matching on CDR3 protein sequence are summarized as one entry with the most common DNA and genes. TCRdb, not the original authors, processed these V and J calls. The sample profile shows under 300,000 distinct CDR3 sequences; just over 20% of them were found once. The ten largest make up roughly 14% of the sample.

As for this clonotype: Its cognate antigen has yet to be identified. No per-base quality is available; no much larger clone lies one base away.

V is cut back by 8 bases and J by 4 bases, with 7 bases in the junction unmatched. CDR3 length: 15 amino acids, cysteine to phenylalanine. Here the CDR3 DNA is all that survives: 45 bases in frame from base 1. Looking up the germline V gene yields CDR1 ENHRY and CDR2 SYGVKD. The chain links TRBV10-3 with TRBJ2-2; TRBD1 aligns with 10 central bases. The TCR originated in a female donor with Graves disease. This specimen was peripheral blood mononuclear cells (PBMCs), taken at new diagnosis, from a patient treated with antithyroid drugs. The CDR3 amino acid sequence is: CAIRSDRGGTGELFF. The DNA sequence follows: TGTGCCATCCGATCGGACAGGGGGGGCACCGGGGAGCTGTTTTTT.